These T cell receptor beta chains were read from a single sample in a study of Ad26.COV2.S vaccination and SARS-CoV-2 variants. The data were produced by immunoSEQ multiplex PCR, yet TCRdb's version contains in-frame clones alone and is incomplete. The sample carries about 400,000 clones, around 85% recorded once. This specimen was peripheral blood, taken in a trial of Ad26.COV2.S vaccine versus placebo. These receptors were obtained from a person aged 18-65 years who received the Ad26.COV2.S COVID-19 vaccine or a placebo. The CDR3 runs from the conserved cysteine through the conserved F or W. The order of the fields is V gene, clone size, D gene, J gene, CDR3 protein, CDR3 DNA. The D gene is left open where the match is weak. Part of the rows lack a size; the others show once, few, many or a class for expanded clones.

TRBV3-1/TRBV3-2	-	-	TRBJ2-7	CASSQDVPGAREQYF	TGTGCCAGCAGCCAAGACGTTCCGGGGGCACGGGAGCAGTACTTC
TRBV5-1	-	-	TRBJ1-1	CASSLYGLGANTEAFF	TGCGCCAGCAGCTTGTACGGCTTGGGAGCGAACACTGAAGCTTTCTTT
TRBV18	-	-	TRBJ1-2	CASSPNSQGDGYTF	TGTGCCAGCTCCCCGAACTCACAGGGAGATGGCTACACCTTC
TRBV19	-	TRBD1	TRBJ1-2	CASQGGSSGYTF	TGTGCCAGCCAGGGGGGTAGTTCGGGCTACACCTTC
TRBV5-1	few	-	TRBJ1-4	CASSPDSLTNEKLFF	TGCGCCAGCAGCCCGGACAGCCTTACTAATGAAAAACTGTTTTTT
TRBV7-9	once	-	TRBJ2-5	CASSKQTIDQETQYF	TGTGCCAGCAGCAAACAGACGATAGACCAAGAGACCCAGTACTTC
TRBV5-4	-	-	TRBJ1-2	CASSFVGTRGGYTF	TGTGCCAGCAGCTTCGTGGGGACCAGAGGTGGCTACACCTTC
TRBV6-2/TRBV6-3	-	-	TRBJ2-2	CASSYPQGHTGELFF	TGTGCCAGCAGTTACCCGCAGGGACACACCGGGGAGCTGTTTTTT
TRBV3-1/TRBV3-2	-	TRBD1	TRBJ2-3	CASSQMRGLGDTQYF	TGTGCCAGCAGCCAAATGAGGGGGCTCGGGGATACGCAGTATTTT
TRBV27	-	TRBD1	TRBJ1-5	CASGTGRYNQPQHF	TGTGCCAGCGGGACAGGGAGATACAATCAGCCCCAGCATTTT
TRBV3-1/TRBV3-2	-	TRBD1	TRBJ2-1	CASSRKTGGFYNEQFF	TGTGCCAGCAGCCGGAAAACAGGGGGTTTCTACAATGAGCAGTTCTTC
TRBV15	once	-	TRBJ1-3	CATSRDPAGSGNTIYF	TGTGCCACCAGCAGAGATCCCGCGGGCTCTGGAAACACCATATATTTT
TRBV5-1	-	-	TRBJ1-6	CASSLGHSNSPLHF	TGCGCCAGCAGCTTGGGACACTCAAATTCACCCCTCCACTTT
TRBV24-1	-	-	TRBJ2-2	CATSETGIGDTGELFF	TGTGCCACCAGTGAAACAGGAATTGGGGACACCGGGGAGCTGTTTTTT
TRBV15	-	-	TRBJ2-1	CATSRETAPYNEQFF	TGTGCCACCAGCAGAGAAACAGCTCCCTACAATGAGCAGTTCTTC
TRBV5-1	-	-	TRBJ1-1	CASSLGLNLENTEAFF	TGCGCCAGCAGCTTGGGTCTCAACCTGGAGAACACTGAAGCTTTCTTT
TRBV27	-	TRBD2	TRBJ2-1	CASSHPTSGGVYNEQFF	TGTGCCAGCAGTCATCCAACTAGCGGGGGGGTCTACAATGAGCAGTTCTTC
TRBV2	-	-	TRBJ2-2	CASSEGQTKNTGELFF	TGTGCCAGCAGTGAAGGGCAGACAAAAAACACCGGGGAGCTGTTTTTT
TRBV5-6	-	TRBD1	TRBJ1-5	CASSIRTGGGQPQHF	TGTGCCAGCAGCATCCGAACAGGGGGCGGCCAGCCCCAGCATTTT
TRBV4-1	-	-	TRBJ1-2	CASSQGTGYGYTF	TGCGCCAGCAGCCAAGGAACCGGGTATGGCTACACCTTC
TRBV3-1/TRBV3-2	-	-	TRBJ1-2	CASSTDRFYGYTF	TGTGCCAGCAGCACCGACAGATTCTATGGCTACACCTTC
TRBV5-1	-	-	TRBJ1-6	CASSSTGNSYNSPLHF	TGCGCCAGCAGCTCAACAGGGAACTCCTATAATTCACCCCTCCACTTT
TRBV5-4	-	-	TRBJ2-5	CASSLGGRLGETQYF	TGTGCCAGCAGCTTGGGAGGTCGGCTAGGAGAGACCCAGTACTTC
TRBV13	few	-	TRBJ1-1	CASSLNSEAFF	TGTGCCAGCAGCTTAAACAGTGAAGCTTTCTTT
TRBV7-9	-	-	TRBJ2-3	CASGSTDTQYF	TGTGCCAGCGGTAGCACAGATACGCAGTATTTT
TRBV4-3	-	TRBD2	TRBJ2-1	CASSQTGLAGIHNEQFF	TGCGCCAGCAGCCAAACGGGACTAGCGGGTATCCACAATGAGCAGTTCTTC
TRBV5-4	few	TRBD2	TRBJ2-1	CASSLASGGASGEQFF	TGTGCCAGCAGCTTGGCTAGCGGGGGGGCATCGGGTGAGCAGTTCTTC
TRBV5-1	-	-	TRBJ1-1	CASSAGNTEAFF	TGCGCCAGTTCGGCAGGGAACACTGAAGCTTTCTTT
TRBV6-6	-	-	TRBJ1-6	CASSQDNSPLHF	TGTGCCAGCAGCCAGGATAATTCACCCCTCCACTTT
TRBV3-1/TRBV3-2	-	-	TRBJ2-3	CASSQDPQTDTQYF	TGTGCCAGCAGCCAAGATCCCCAGACAGATACGCAGTATTTT
TRBV19	-	-	TRBJ2-6	CASSIPGANVLTF	TGTGCCAGTAGTATCCCTGGGGCCAACGTCCTGACTTTC
TRBV7-9	-	-	TRBJ1-2	CASSLVAGDHGYTF	TGTGCCAGCAGCTTAGTAGCAGGGGATCACGGCTACACCTTC
TRBV5-1	-	TRBD1	TRBJ1-5	CASSFGTGANQPQHF	TGCGCCAGCAGCTTCGGGACAGGGGCTAATCAGCCCCAGCATTTT
TRBV10-3	-	-	TRBJ1-5	CAISEWPHRAGNQPQHF	TGTGCCATCAGTGAGTGGCCCCACAGGGCGGGCAATCAGCCCCAGCATTTT
TRBV30	-	TRBD1	TRBJ1-2	CAEEGATNYGYTF	TGTGCCGAGGAGGGGGCAACTAACTATGGCTACACCTTC
TRBV12-3/TRBV12-4	-	TRBD1	TRBJ1-4	CASSSIRGSELFF	TGTGCCAGCAGTTCTATCAGGGGGTCGGAACTGTTTTTT
TRBV5-1	-	-	TRBJ2-5	CASSLATGIQETQYF	TGCGCCAGCAGCTTGGCCACAGGGATCCAAGAGACCCAGTACTTC
TRBV15	-	-	TRBJ1-1	CATSRGSTEAFF	TGTGCCACCAGCAGAGGTTCTACTGAAGCTTTCTTT
TRBV24-1	-	TRBD1	TRBJ1-5	CATSDSDRVGRPQHF	TGTGCCACCAGTGATTCGGACAGGGTGGGAAGGCCCCAGCATTTT
TRBV2	-	TRBD1	TRBJ2-5	CASSWTGGGETQYF	TGTGCCAGCAGTTGGACAGGGGGCGGTGAGACCCAGTACTTC
TRBV29-1	-	-	TRBJ1-1	CSVDTSATEAFF	TGCAGCGTGGATACATCGGCCACTGAAGCTTTCTTT
TRBV3-1/TRBV3-2	-	TRBD1	TRBJ2-5	CASSQDGQGAIGETQYF	TGTGCCAGCAGCCAAGATGGGCAGGGGGCAATTGGGGAGACCCAGTACTTC
TRBV29-1	-	-	TRBJ1-1	CSVEKDGAASEAFF	TGCAGCGTTGAAAAGGACGGAGCCGCAAGTGAAGCTTTCTTT
TRBV10-3	-	-	TRBJ2-2	CAISESGTTGELFF	TGTGCCATCAGTGAGTCAGGGACCACCGGGGAGCTGTTTTTT
TRBV5-1	-	TRBD1	TRBJ1-1	CASSTNPGQGTEAFF	TGCGCCAGCAGCACTAACCCGGGACAGGGGACTGAAGCTTTCTTT
TRBV11-2	-	-	TRBJ2-7	CASSLMGFDEQYF	TGTGCCAGCAGCTTAATGGGGTTCGACGAGCAGTACTTC
TRBV27	-	-	TRBJ1-3	CASSSLGRGGHGGSGNTIYF	TGTGCCAGCAGTTCCCTGGGTAGGGGGGGACATGGCGGCTCTGGAAACACCATATATTTT
TRBV19	-	-	TRBJ1-6	CASSITYNSPLHF	TGTGCCAGTAGTATTACCTATAATTCACCCCTCCACTTT
TRBV5-6	-	-	TRBJ1-2	CASSLIYRVSYGYTF	TGTGCCAGCAGCTTGATCTACAGGGTCAGCTATGGCTACACCTTC
TRBV2	-	-	TRBJ1-5	CASSEQGPHQPQHF	TGTGCCAGCAGCGAGCAGGGTCCCCATCAGCCCCAGCATTTT
TRBV5-4	once	TRBD1	TRBJ1-1	CASSLYRGLSLEKGAFF	TGTGCCAGCAGCTTGTACAGGGGGCTTTCTTTAGAGAAGGGCGCTTTCTTT
TRBV4-2	-	-	TRBJ1-4	CASNAGGPTNEKLFF	TGTGCCAGCAACGCGGGGGGGCCGACTAATGAAAAACTGTTTTTT
TRBV6-5	-	-	TRBJ2-2	CASNYDPNGGELFF	TGTGCCAGCAACTACGACCCGAACGGCGGGGAGCTGTTTTTT
TRBV24-1	-	-	TRBJ2-1	CATSDLQGAGYNEQFF	TGTGCCACCAGTGATTTGCAAGGGGCAGGGTACAATGAGCAGTTCTTC
TRBV19	-	TRBD1	TRBJ1-4	CASNFLGGSRKLFF	TGTGCCAGTAACTTCTTAGGGGGCAGTCGGAAACTGTTTTTT
TRBV6-5	-	TRBD1	TRBJ2-7	CASRAGGSVKQYF	TGTGCCAGCAGGGCAGGGGGTTCCGTAAAGCAGTACTTC
TRBV11-2	-	-	TRBJ2-1	CASSSRGTEYNEQFF	TGTGCCAGCAGCTCTCGGGGGACCGAATACAATGAGCAGTTCTTC
TRBV27	-	TRBD2	TRBJ2-5	CASSLLGAGGEETQYF	TGTGCCAGCAGTTTACTTGGAGCGGGGGGAGAAGAGACCCAGTACTTC
TRBV5-1	-	-	TRBJ2-5	CASSLDSRETQYF	TGCGCCAGCAGCCTGGACAGCCGGGAGACCCAGTACTTC